The entry below describes one TCR beta chain. The specificity of this receptor is unknown. No per-base quality is available; no much larger clone lies one base away. These data come from a study of blood T cell repertoires in COVID-19 (TCRdb year 2020). Concerning the study at large: Collaborator samples came from the United States, Italy and Spain and covered acute and convalescent phases of COVID-19. The prospective study material was composed of cDNA or gDNA derived from T cells, B-cell-depleted T cells, or PBMCs. The dataset comprised deeply sampled blood TCRbeta repertoires from subjects exposed to, actively infected with, or recovered from COVID-19. The repertoires were released in a freely available public database meant as a resource for research on the immune response to SARS-CoV-2. Samples came from the ongoing ImmuneRACE study (first 160 participants) plus 1,254 subjects from 6 global collaborators. Sample metadata almost always included a de-identified subject ID, COVID-19 status, age in years and sex. Where HLA class I and class II types were available, the types were taken from metadata supplied by the sample provider, not from assay-based typing. The research as a whole found: The amount of clinical and demographic metadata varied by source and participant and was provided uncurated.

Each collaborating institution followed its own protocols to collect whole blood in K2EDTA tubes. For TCRbeta analysis, collaborator samples were shipped as frozen whole blood, as isolated PBMCs, or as DNA extracted from either sample type. TCRbeta CDR3 regions were amplified from genomic DNA using the immunoSEQ Assay, a bias-controlled multiplex PCR. Per the original workflow: The number of nucleated cells in each sample was estimated by amplification of reference gene primers within the assay. Sequence reads were collapsed and filtered to measure the absolute abundance of every unique TCRbeta CDR3 rearrangement. For each sample, productive Simpson clonality was calculated as the square root of Simpson's diversity index over productive rearrangements. What TCRdb holds here is the immuneACCESS table cut down to in-frame rearrangements. Part of the clones is not present; checked against another copy, under half of the missing clones reflect an unresolved V gene, and the others are unexplained. The V and J calls and clone size were taken over from that table, and D and trimming were inferred from the DNA. The sample contains over 100,000 clones, approximately 90% of them found a single time. The top ten clonotypes cover about a fifth of the sample.

Here V drops 5 bases and J drops 1 base, and the junction holds 2 bases not matched to any gene. The CDR3 has 14 amino acids, counting the end cysteine and phenylalanine. The CDR3 DNA has 42 bases and is translated from base 1. CDR1 SEHNR and CDR2 FQNEAQ were looked up in the germline V gene (reference sequence). This chain joins TRBV7-9 to TRBJ1-1; TRBD1 aligns with 9 central bases. Sequencing was done on a sample of peripheral blood. This sequence was found in a human donor with acute or convalescent COVID-19. The donor label of this sample is uncertain. The bases read TGTGCCAGCAGCGGGGACAGGGCGAACACTGAAGCTTTCTTT. Its product reads: CASSGDRANTEAFF.